In this sample, the clone carrying this T cell receptor beta chain turned up once. What it binds is unknown. Though nominally healthy at sampling, donors likely had unrecorded immune exposures. Germline CDR1 MDHEN, CDR2 SYDVKM. Trimming cost V 6 bases and J 5 bases; bases outside gene matches: 13. This CDR3 region has 16 residues. This entry belongs to a study of cytomegalovirus exposure and HLA in healthy donors. This PCR relied on a set of 60 Vbeta primers and 13 Jbeta primers. Profiling relied on immunoSEQ multiplex PCR, and the TCRdb table lists in-frame clones only, not all of them. The table includes about 190,000 clones, roughly 74% detected once. General observations from the study: Researchers had no immune exposure information except CMV serostatus available. The later analysis indicated that the majority of CMV-associated TCR beta chains appeared HLA-restricted. A later analysis linked a missense variant in DCLRE1C to the trimming of TCR beta V and J genes.

Material: PBMCs. The chain is built from TRBV28 and TRBJ2-5; 9 positions match TRBD1. This clonotype originated in a woman aged 25 to 39 in good health and CMV-seropositive. The CDR3 DNA follows: TGTGCCAGCAGCACCGGGACAGGGTTTATACGGGAGACCCAGTACTTC. Amino acid sequence: CASSTGTGFIRETQYF.